Listed here are 5 T cell receptor beta chains from one sample, sequenced in a study of PD-1 blockade in classical Hodgkin lymphoma. Some clones are missing from TCRdb's copy, which holds only in-frame ones; the method was immunoSEQ multiplex PCR. The repertoire has roughly 21,000 clones, 85% to 90% of them found once; the top ten carry over 6%. As to time point: newly diagnosed, previously untreated cHL patient sample. Thawed PBMCs supplied CD8+ T cells via magnetic negative selection. Sequenced input: CD8+ T cells from blood. These TCRs come from a human donor with classical Hodgkin lymphoma.

This clone has more than one count but fewer than ten. This chain links TRBV11-2 with TRBJ2-7; D possibly corresponds to TRBD1 (6 bases). Per germline, CDR1 SGHAT and CDR2 FQNNGV. V was cut by 5 bases and J by 3 bases, with 11 bases left in between. The CDR3 contains 13 residues. CDR3 protein: CASSIGQSYEQYF. The CDR3, as DNA: TGTGCCAGCAGCATAGGACAGAGCTACGAGCAGTACTTC. Looking up the rest from reference TRBV11-2 and TRBJ2-7 gives the full variable domain: EAGVAQSPRYKIIEKRQSVAFWCNPISGHATLYWYQQILGQGPKLLIQFQNNGVVDDSQLPKDRFSAERLKGVDSTLKIQPAKLEDSAVYLCASSIGQSYEQYFGPGTRLTVT.

In its sample, this clone was seen a few times. This chain links TRBV2 with TRBJ1-2; possibly TRBD1 for D (6 bases). V was trimmed by 0 bases and J by 4 bases, leaving 12 bases between them. This CDR3 region has 15 residues. Per germline, CDR1 SNHLY and CDR2 FYNNEI. CDR3 sequence reads: CASSEATGPIYGYTF. The CDR3 DNA is TGTGCCAGCAGTGAAGCGACAGGACCGATCTATGGCTACACCTTC.

The chain joins TRBV5-6 to TRBJ1-5; 8 positions match TRBD1. The CDR3 loop spans 14 amino acids. CDR1 and CDR2 from the germline V gene are SGHDT and YYEEEE. V shed 4 bases, J shed 4 bases, and the junction held 4 bases outside the gene matches. The CDR3 DNA is TGTGCCAGCAGCCGGACAGGGAGAAATCAGCCCCAGCATTTT. Amino acid sequence: CASSRTGRNQPQHF.

The chain is built from TRBV30 and TRBJ2-5; D is tentatively TRBD1 or TRBD2 (5 bases each). The DNA matches TRBJ2-7 better at its end, which makes the J call doubtful. The CDR3 covers 14 residues. Germline CDR1 is GTSNPN and CDR2 is SVGIG (reference sequence). CDR3 DNA: TGTGCCTGGAGTACCGGGACCAGCAGGGTCGAGCAGTACTTC. As protein: CAWSTGTSRVEQYF.

V gene TRBV4-3 combines with J gene TRBJ2-2; 12 nucleotides align to TRBD2. The trim removed 1 base at V and 5 bases at J, leaving 11 bases unmatched. The CDR3 consists of 19 residues. The V gene's germline CDR1 is LGHNA and CDR2 YSLEER. The CDR3: CASSQVTIGLAGRTGELFF. The CDR3 region has the DNA TGCGCCAGCAGCCAAGTAACGATTGGACTAGCGGGAAGGACCGGGGAGCTGTTTTTT.